Each of the 27 T cell receptor beta chains below was sequenced from the same sample in a study of T cell responses to AZD1222 COVID-19 vaccine. Sequencing used immunoSEQ multiplex PCR; TCRdb keeps in-frame clones, though not all of them. The repertoire holds over 130,000 clones, with roughly 91% as singletons. The sample in question was peripheral blood, obtained 28 days after the second AZD1222 dose. Receptor source: an adult who received the AZD1222 COVID-19 vaccine.

The J gene is TRBJ2-1, the V gene TRBV5-8, with D perhaps TRBD2 (6 bases). Germline CDR1 reads SGHTS; CDR2 reads YDEGEE. The CDR3 contains 16 residues. Trimming stripped 6 bases from V and 3 bases from J, with 19 bases between. The CDR3 is CASKSRGTESYNEQFF. In DNA form, the CDR3 reads TGTGCCAGCAAGTCCCGCGGGACGGAAAGCTACAATGAGCAGTTCTTC.

With respect to this clone: The sample contains more than one DNA sequence encoding this CDR3. The chain carries TRBV24-1 and TRBJ2-1, with a tentative D call TRBD1 (5 bases). The CDR3 has 13 residues. Trimming cost V 3 bases and J 9 bases, with 11 bases left between them. Germline CDR1 KGHDR, CDR2 SFDVKD. CDR3 coding DNA: TGTGCCACCAGTGATCAGGGTTACGGTGAGCAGTTCTTC. As protein: CATSDQGYGEQFF.

CDR3 protein: CASSAQPIGTGVEQYF. The CDR3 DNA follows: TGTGCCAGCAGCGCCCAACCCATCGGGACAGGGGTCGAGCAGTACTTC. The gene calls are TRBV9 and TRBJ2-7, with 10 bases lining up with TRBD1. This CDR3 is built from 16 residues. Germline CDR1 reads SGDLS; CDR2 reads YYNGEE. Trimming removed 3 bases from V and 6 bases from J; junction bases left unmatched: 12.

This rearrangement joins TRBV2 to TRBJ1-5; 9 bases map to TRBD1. Germline loops: CDR1 SNHLY, CDR2 FYNNEI. CDR3 size: 14 residues. Unmatched junction bases numbered 4, after V lost 4 bases and J lost 6 bases. DNA for the CDR3: TGTGCCAGCAGTGCGGACAGGGGAGGTCAGCCCCAGCATTTT. Encoded protein: CASSADRGGQPQHF. Full variable domain (remainder filled in from reference TRBV2 and TRBJ1-5): EPEVTQTPSHQVTQMGQEVILRCVPISNHLYFYWYRQILGQKVEFLVSFYNNEISEKSEIFDDQFSVERPDGSNFTLKIRSTKLEDSAMYFCASSADRGGQPQHFGDGTRLSIL.

The gene calls are TRBV18 and TRBJ1-1, with D unresolved. Germline lookup yields CDR1 KGHSH and CDR2 LQKENI. This CDR3 contains 13 residues. V lost 3 bases and J lost 1, with 6 bases in between. CDR3 residues: CASSPSANTEAFF. Here the CDR3 DNA reads TGTGCCAGCTCACCGTCAGCGAACACTGAAGCTTTCTTT. The whole variable domain, remainder taken from reference TRBV18 and TRBJ1-1, is NAGVMQNPRHLVRRRGQEARLRCSPMKGHSHVYWYRQLPEEGLKFMVYLQKENIIDESGMPKERFSAEFPKEGPSILRIQQVVRGDSAAYFCASSPSANTEAFFGQGTRLTVV.

The rearrangement uses TRBV5-4 and TRBJ2-3; TRBD2 matches 13 bases. Germline-derived CDR1 and CDR2 are SGHNT and YYREEE (reference sequence). V was clipped by 4 bases and J by 0 bases; unmatched bases: 2. The length of the CDR3 is 16 residues. The CDR3 DNA reads as TGTGCCAGCAGCAAACTAGCGGGGGGGAGCACAGATACGCAGTATTTT. Translating it yields CASSKLAGGSTDTQYF.

The V call is TRBV5-6, the J call TRBJ2-7, with a weak D call TRBD2 (6 bases). The CDR3 spans 14 residues. Germline V gene sequence: CDR1 SGHDT, CDR2 YYEEEE. V was pared by 1 base and J by 3 bases, with 11 bases between. CDR3 DNA: TGTGCCAGCAGCTTGCGGGGGAACTACTACGAGCAGTACTTC. Translated: CASSLRGNYYEQYF.

CDR3 DNA: TGTGCCTGGAGTGCTACATACAGGGATCAGCCCCAGCATTTT. Its translation is CAWSATYRDQPQHF. The V and J genes are TRBV30 and TRBJ1-5; D is perhaps TRBD1 (6 bases). The CDR3 runs to 14 residues. CDR1 GTSNPN and CDR2 SVGIG come from the germline V gene (reference sequence). Trimming shortened V by 1 base and J by 5 bases, and 12 bases separated the two germline ends.

The genes are TRBV19 and TRBJ1-1; TRBD1 is a possible D gene (5 bases). Germline CDR1 is LNHDA and CDR2 is SQIVND (reference sequence). CDR3 length equals 13 residues. The V end lost 11 bases, the J end lost 3 bases, and 16 bases lay between the germline ends. The CDR3 coding sequence is TGTGCCGCGTCGAAGGGGCAGTACACTGAAGCTTTCTTT. Amino acid sequence: CAASKGQYTEAFF.

This chain uses TRBV5-1 with TRBJ1-1, with D tentatively TRBD1 (6 bases). V was clipped by 4 bases and J by 4 bases, with 17 bases between them. This CDR3 is 15 amino acids long. The germline V gene has CDR1 SGHRS and CDR2 YFSETQ. CDR3 loop: CASSTLPGEVTEAFF. The CDR3 nucleotides are TGCGCCAGCAGCACCCTGCCAGGGGAGGTCACTGAAGCTTTCTTT. Together with reference TRBV5-1 and TRBJ1-1, the CDR3 gives the full variable domain: KAGVTQTPRYLIKTRGQQVTLSCSPISGHRSVSWYQQTPGQGLQFLFEYFSETQRNKGNFPGRFSGRQFSNSRSEMNVSTLELGDSALYLCASSTLPGEVTEAFFGQGTRLTVV.

The chain has TRBV10-3 and TRBJ2-7; D tentatively reads TRBD1 or TRBD2 (5 bases each). CDR3 size: 21 residues. The germline V gene has CDR1 ENHRY and CDR2 SYGVKD. Trimming took off 0 bases at V and 5 bases at J, with 32 bases between the two ends. CDR3 nucleotide sequence: TGTGCCATCAGTGAGTCGTTTCCCCAGGGTTTCGTGGGAGTGGGTTTCAACGAGCAGTACTTC. This codes for CAISESFPQGFVGVGFNEQYF.

The chain is built from TRBV6-5 and TRBJ2-1; possibly TRBD1 or TRBD2 for D (5 bases each). V lost 8 bases and J 2 bases, leaving 16 bases between the germline ends. Germline V gene data show CDR1 as MNHEY and CDR2 as SVGAGI. The CDR3 totals 15 residues. CDR3: CASPGRRRAYNEQFF. The CDR3 nucleotides are TGTGCCAGCCCGGGACGCCGACGGGCCTACAATGAGCAGTTCTTC.

This clone has only one observation. This rearrangement joins TRBV19 to TRBJ2-2; D unclear. The CDR3 runs 16 residues. V was clipped by 0 bases and J by 3 bases, with 11 bases between them. Germline CDR1 LNHDA, CDR2 SQIVND (reference sequence). The chain's CDR3 is CASSIDPSPDTGELFF. As DNA, the CDR3 is TGTGCCAGTAGTATAGACCCCTCACCAGACACCGGGGAGCTGTTTTTT. Full variable domain (missing parts from reference TRBV19 and TRBJ2-2): DGGITQSPKYLFRKEGQNVTLSCEQNLNHDAMYWYRQDPGQGLRLIYYSQIVNDFQKGDIAEGYSVSREKKESFPLTVTSAQKNPTAFYLCASSIDPSPDTGELFFGEGSRLTVL.

V gene TRBV27 combines with J gene TRBJ2-7; TRBD2 matches 13 bases. CDR3 length: 15 residues. V lost 4 bases, J lost 4 bases, and 4 bases stayed unmatched. Germline values: CDR1 MNHEY, CDR2 SMNVEV (reference sequence). CDR3 in amino acids: CASSSRTSGGYEQYF. CDR3 bases: TGTGCCAGCAGTTCTCGGACTAGCGGGGGTTACGAGCAGTACTTC.

The chain joins TRBV5-1 to TRBJ2-5, with 12 bases matching TRBD2. V trimming: 5 bases; J trimming: 4 bases; junction bases outside the gene matches: 3. The CDR3 runs 14 residues. The germline V gene encodes CDR1 SGHRS and CDR2 YFSETQ. CDR3 loop: CASSRLAGVETQYF. For the CDR3, the DNA is TGCGCCAGCAGTAGACTAGCGGGAGTAGAGACCCAGTACTTC. Full variable domain (remainder filled in from reference TRBV5-1 and TRBJ2-5): KAGVTQTPRYLIKTRGQQVTLSCSPISGHRSVSWYQQTPGQGLQFLFEYFSETQRNKGNFPGRFSGRQFSNSRSEMNVSTLELGDSALYLCASSRLAGVETQYFGPGTRLLVL.

This chain links TRBV2 with TRBJ2-3, with 9 bases that match TRBD2. With 10 bases clipped from V and 6 bases from J, the junction kept 14 bases outside the gene matches. The CDR3 totals 15 residues. Germline CDR1 SNHLY, CDR2 FYNNEI. CDR3 nucleotides: TGTGCCACCTCAGGGGGACTAGCTAAGTCCGATACGCAGTATTTT. Residues: CATSGGLAKSDTQYF. The full variable domain, rest sourced from reference TRBV2 and TRBJ2-3, is EPEVTQTPSHQVTQMGQEVILRCVPISNHLYFYWYRQILGQKVEFLVSFYNNEISEKSEIFDDQFSVERPDGSNFTLKIRSTKLEDSAMYFCATSGGLAKSDTQYFGPGTRLTVL.

The chain combines TRBV28 with TRBJ2-7; D unclear. V lost 7 bases, J lost 3 bases, and 7 bases lay in between. CDR3 length: 11 amino acids. Germline V lookup: CDR1 MDHEN, CDR2 SYDVKM. This CDR3 is CASKNYYEQYF. The CDR3 nucleotides read TGTGCCAGCAAAAACTACTACGAGCAGTACTTC. Based on the CDR3 plus reference TRBV28 and TRBJ2-7, the full variable domain is DVKVTQSSRYLVKRTGEKVFLECVQDMDHENMFWYRQDPGLGLRLIYFSYDVKMKEKGDIPEGYSVSREKKERFSLILESASTNQTSMYLCASKNYYEQYFGPGTRLTVT.

This chain connects TRBV4-2 to TRBJ1-4; D is ambiguous. CDR1 LGHNA and CDR2 YNFKEQ come from the germline V gene. V was clipped by 3 bases and J by 7 bases, with 15 bases between them. The CDR3 runs to 15 residues. The CDR3, as DNA: TGTGCCAGCAGCCAGATCGGGGATAGAGCTGAAAAACTGTTTTTT. This encodes CASSQIGDRAEKLFF.

The gene calls are TRBV5-1 and TRBJ2-5, with D tentatively TRBD2 (7 bases). This CDR3 comprises 15 residues. V was shortened by 6 bases and J by 2 bases, with 17 bases between the two germline ends. Germline V lookup: CDR1 SGHRS, CDR2 YFSETQ. CDR3 DNA sequence: TGCGCCAGCACTTTTGGGGGAGGGGGACAAGAGACCCAGTACTTC. It specifies CASTFGGGGQETQYF.

The chain combines TRBV7-8 with TRBJ2-7; 12 bases agree with TRBD2. Trimming at V came to 4 bases and at J to 6 bases, leaving 10 bases not matched to a gene. CDR1 and CDR2 from the germline V gene are SGHVS and FQNEAQ. The CDR3 contains 16 residues. DNA of the CDR3: TGTGCCAGCAGCTCTCGACTAGCGGGGGACCCTAGCGAGCAGTACTTC. It yields the protein CASSSRLAGDPSEQYF.

This clone was recorded once. CDR3 in amino acids: CASSLNSGRAGNEQFF. CDR3 sequence (DNA): TGCGCCAGCAGCTTAAATAGCGGGAGGGCTGGAAATGAGCAGTTCTTC. The chain links TRBV5-1 to TRBJ2-1; 11 bases align to TRBD2. The germline gives CDR1 SGHRS, CDR2 YFSETQ. This CDR3 spans 16 amino acids. The J segment lost 7 bases and the V segment lost 2 bases, leaving 8 bases of the junction unmatched.

The chain carries TRBV28 and TRBJ2-7, with D maybe TRBD1 (6 bases). Germline assignment: CDR1 MDHEN and CDR2 SYDVKM. CDR3 length equals 14 residues. The V and J ends lost 5 bases and 3 bases respectively, with 14 bases between them. CDR3 loop: CASSKFDRNYEQYF. The CDR3 DNA is TGTGCCAGCAGTAAATTCGACAGGAACTACGAGCAGTACTTC.

The chain couples TRBV19 to TRBJ1-5; D is perhaps TRBD1 (6 bases). The CDR3 runs 17 residues. V lost 5 bases, J lost 2 bases, and 19 bases lay in between. Germline V CDR1 and CDR2: LNHDA, SQIVND (reference sequence). CDR3 protein: CASSDYARGEGNQPQHF. CDR3 DNA: TGTGCCAGTAGTGATTACGCCAGGGGTGAAGGCAATCAGCCCCAGCATTTT.

The CDR3 is CASSQDIAGSYTF. CDR3 DNA sequence: TGTGCCAGCAGCCAAGATATAGCCGGTAGCTACACCTTC. This chain uses TRBV3-1 (or the pseudogene TRBV3-2) with TRBJ1-2; D uncertain. Germline CDR1 is LGHDT and CDR2 is YNNKEL (reference sequence). The CDR3 is 13 residues long. V was pared by 0 bases and J by 9 bases, with 11 bases between.

The rearrangement links TRBV28 to TRBJ2-2, with TRBD1 matching over 8 bases. CDR3 length equals 15 residues. In germline, CDR1 is MDHEN, CDR2 SYDVKM. V dropped 3 bases and J dropped 6; count of bases not matched to a gene: 6. The CDR3 nucleotides read TGTGCCAGCAGTTTTCGAGACAGGGGTTCCGGGGAGCTGTTTTTT. Protein product: CASSFRDRGSGELFF. Variable domain in full (rest from reference TRBV28 and TRBJ2-2): DVKVTQSSRYLVKRTGEKVFLECVQDMDHENMFWYRQDPGLGLRLIYFSYDVKMKEKGDIPEGYSVSREKKERFSLILESASTNQTSMYLCASSFRDRGSGELFFGEGSRLTVL.

The rearrangement uses TRBV30 and TRBJ2-2, with 11 bases identical to TRBD2. Germline loops: CDR1 GTSNPN, CDR2 SVGIG (reference sequence). The CDR3 has 14 residues. J lost 5 bases, V lost 7 bases, and 6 bases had no gene match. CDR3 sequence: CAFPTSGSTGELFF. CDR3 bases: TGTGCCTTCCCCACTAGCGGGAGTACCGGGGAGCTGTTTTTT. Variable domain in full (rest from reference TRBV30 and TRBJ2-2): SQTIHQWPATLVQPVGSPLSLECTVEGTSNPNLYWYRQAAGRGLQLLFYSVGIGQISSEVPQNLSASRPQDRQFILSSKKLLLSDSGFYLCAFPTSGSTGELFFGEGSRLTVL.

The chain couples TRBV5-1 to TRBJ2-1; tentative D call: TRBD2 (5 bases). V was clipped by 4 bases and J by 2 bases, with 13 bases between them. The CDR3 length is 15 residues. The germline V gene has CDR1 SGHRS and CDR2 YFSETQ. The chain's CDR3 is CASSVSGIAYNEQFF. In DNA, the CDR3 is TGCGCCAGCAGCGTGTCGGGGATAGCCTACAATGAGCAGTTCTTC.